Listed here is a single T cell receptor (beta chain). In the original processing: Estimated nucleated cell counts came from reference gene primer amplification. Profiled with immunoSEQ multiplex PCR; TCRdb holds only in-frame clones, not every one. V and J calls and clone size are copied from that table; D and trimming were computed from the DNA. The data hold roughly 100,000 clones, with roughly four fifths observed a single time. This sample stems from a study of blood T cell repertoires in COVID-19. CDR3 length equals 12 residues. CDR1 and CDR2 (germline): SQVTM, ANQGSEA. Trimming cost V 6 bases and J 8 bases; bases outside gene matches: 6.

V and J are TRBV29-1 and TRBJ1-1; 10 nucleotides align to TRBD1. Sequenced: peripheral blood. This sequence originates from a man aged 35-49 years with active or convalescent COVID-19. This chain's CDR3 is CSVRPGQGEAFF. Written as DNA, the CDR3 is TGCAGCGTGCGACCGGGACAGGGGGAAGCTTTCTTT.